This entry features one TCR beta chain sequence. Sequencing used immunoSEQ multiplex PCR; TCRdb keeps in-frame clones, though not all of them. Counted here are 250,000 to 300,000 clones, about four fifths occurring once; the ten biggest clones make up roughly 2.9%. The V and J ends lost 5 bases and 9 bases, in that order; junction bases with no gene match: 7. The CDR3 length is 14 residues. Germline loops: CDR1 SGDLS, CDR2 YYNGEE. This sample is part of a study of blood T cell repertoires in COVID-19. The sequence was obtained from a woman between 55 and 75 years old with active or convalescent COVID-19. The sample was peripheral blood. This sequence joins TRBV9 and TRBJ1-6, with 8 bases fitting TRBD1. CDR3 amino acids: CASSAQGGSSPLHF. CDR3 DNA sequence: TGTGCCAGCAGTGCACAGGGGGGGAGTTCACCCCTCCACTTT.